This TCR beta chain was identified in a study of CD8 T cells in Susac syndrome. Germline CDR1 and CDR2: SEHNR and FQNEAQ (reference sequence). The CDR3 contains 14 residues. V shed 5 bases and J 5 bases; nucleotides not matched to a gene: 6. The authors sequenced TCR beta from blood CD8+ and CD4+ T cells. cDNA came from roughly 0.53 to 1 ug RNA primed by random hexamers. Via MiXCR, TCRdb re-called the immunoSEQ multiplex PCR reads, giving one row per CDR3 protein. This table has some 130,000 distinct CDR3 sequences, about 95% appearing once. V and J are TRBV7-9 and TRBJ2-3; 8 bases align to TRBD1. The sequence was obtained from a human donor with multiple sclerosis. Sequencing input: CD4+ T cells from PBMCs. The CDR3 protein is CASSDTGTGDTQYF. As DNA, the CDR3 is TGTGCCAGCAGCGACACCGGGACAGGAGATACGCAGTATTTT.